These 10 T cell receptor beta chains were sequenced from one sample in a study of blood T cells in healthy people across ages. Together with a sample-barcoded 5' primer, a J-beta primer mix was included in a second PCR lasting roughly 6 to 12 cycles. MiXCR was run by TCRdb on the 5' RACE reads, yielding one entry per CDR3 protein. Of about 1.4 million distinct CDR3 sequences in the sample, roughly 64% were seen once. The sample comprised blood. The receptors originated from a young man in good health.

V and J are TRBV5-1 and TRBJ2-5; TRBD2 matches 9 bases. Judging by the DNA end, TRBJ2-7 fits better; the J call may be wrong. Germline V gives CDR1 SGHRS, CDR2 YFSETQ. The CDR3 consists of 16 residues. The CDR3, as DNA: TGCGCCAGCAGCTTGGAGGCGCGGGGGGGAATCTACGAGCAGTACTTC. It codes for CASSLEARGGIYEQYF.

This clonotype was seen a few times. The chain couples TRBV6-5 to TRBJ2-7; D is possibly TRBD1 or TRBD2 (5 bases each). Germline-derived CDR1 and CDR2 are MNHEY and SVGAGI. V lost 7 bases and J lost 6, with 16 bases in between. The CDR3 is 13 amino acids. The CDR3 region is CASNPGPHSEQYF. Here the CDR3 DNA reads TGTGCCAGCAATCCGGGACCGCATAGCGAGCAGTACTTC.

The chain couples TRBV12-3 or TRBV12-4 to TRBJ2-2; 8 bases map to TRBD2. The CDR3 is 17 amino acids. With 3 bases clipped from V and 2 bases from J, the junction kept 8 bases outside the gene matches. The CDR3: CASSFGSSGGNTGELFF. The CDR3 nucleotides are TGTGCCAGCAGTTTTGGGTCCAGCGGGGGAAACACCGGGGAGCTGTTTTTT.

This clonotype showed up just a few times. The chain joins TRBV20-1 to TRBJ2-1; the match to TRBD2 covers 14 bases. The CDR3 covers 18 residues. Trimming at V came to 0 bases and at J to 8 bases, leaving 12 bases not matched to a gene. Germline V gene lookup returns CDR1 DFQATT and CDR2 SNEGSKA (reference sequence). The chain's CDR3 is CSARDRVWGLAGEDEQFF. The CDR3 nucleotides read TGCAGTGCTAGAGATAGAGTTTGGGGACTAGCGGGAGAGGATGAGCAGTTCTTC.

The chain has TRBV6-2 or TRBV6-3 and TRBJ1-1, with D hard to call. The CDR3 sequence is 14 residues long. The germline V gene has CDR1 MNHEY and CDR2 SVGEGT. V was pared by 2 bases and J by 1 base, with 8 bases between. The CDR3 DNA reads TGTGCCAGCAGTTACGCCAAGGGGAACACTGAAGCTTTCTTT. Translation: CASSYAKGNTEAFF.

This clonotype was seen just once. CDR3 sequence: CASSLTGSGPGSHF. In nucleotides, the CDR3 is TGTGCCAGCAGTTTGACCGGGTCGGGGCCGGGGTCGCATTTT. The genes are TRBV12-3 or TRBV12-4 and TRBJ1-5; TRBD1 is a possible D gene (5 bases). Trimming left V 3 bases short and J 15 bases short, with 21 bases between. The length of the CDR3 is 14 residues.

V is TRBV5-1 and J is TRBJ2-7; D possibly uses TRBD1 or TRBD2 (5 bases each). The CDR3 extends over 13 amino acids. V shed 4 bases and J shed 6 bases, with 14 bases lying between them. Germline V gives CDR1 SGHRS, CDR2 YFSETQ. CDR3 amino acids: CASSLGRDAEQYF. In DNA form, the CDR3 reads TGCGCCAGCAGCCTTGGCAGGGACGCCGAGCAGTACTTC.

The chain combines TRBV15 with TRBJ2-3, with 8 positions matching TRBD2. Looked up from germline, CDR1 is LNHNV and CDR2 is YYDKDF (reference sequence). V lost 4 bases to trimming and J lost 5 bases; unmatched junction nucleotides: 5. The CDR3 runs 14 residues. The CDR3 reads CATSNGRARDTQYF. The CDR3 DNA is TGTGCCACCAGCAACGGGAGGGCCAGAGATACGCAGTATTTT.

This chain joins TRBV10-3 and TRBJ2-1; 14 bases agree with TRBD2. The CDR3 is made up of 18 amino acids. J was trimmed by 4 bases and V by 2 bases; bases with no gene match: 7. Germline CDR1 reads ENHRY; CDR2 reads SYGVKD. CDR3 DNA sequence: TGTGCCATCAGTGAGATGCCGGGACTAGCGGGAGCTTACAATGAGCAGTTCTTC. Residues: CAISEMPGLAGAYNEQFF.

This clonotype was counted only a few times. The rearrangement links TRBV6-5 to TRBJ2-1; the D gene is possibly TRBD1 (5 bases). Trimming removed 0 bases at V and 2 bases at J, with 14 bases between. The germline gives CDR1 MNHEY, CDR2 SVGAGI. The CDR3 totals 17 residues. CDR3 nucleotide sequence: TGTGCCAGCAGTTACTCGAATCCAGGGTACACCTACAATGAGCAGTTCTTC. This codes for CASSYSNPGYTYNEQFF.